This T cell receptor beta chain was profiled in a study of liver allograft versus peripheral blood T cells. At the level of the study: Liver transplant recipients had T cell receptor repertoires compared between transplanted liver and peripheral blood.

TCRdb reprocessed the reads via MiXCR and lists one record per CDR3 protein. This table holds 15,000 or so distinct CDR3 sequences, roughly 28% found once. Study-level results: Intragraft T cell receptor repertoires of liver allografts were reported to differ from peripheral blood repertoires.

In its sample, this clonotype is medium-sized. Antigen unknown. The sequence derives from a human patient who had a liver transplant. Some of the T cells might come from the graft donor.

The CDR3 DNA reads TGTGCCAGTAGTATTGGCGGGGCCACTGAAGCTTTCTTT. This encodes CASSIGGATEAFF. This chain connects TRBV19 to TRBJ1-1; tentatively, D is TRBD1 (5 bases). The CDR3 is made up of 13 amino acids. V was trimmed by 3 bases and J by 4 bases, leaving 9 bases between them. Germline CDR1 is LNHDA and CDR2 is SQIVND (reference sequence).